The 22 T cell receptor beta chains below were found in one sample sequenced in a study of cytomegalovirus exposure and HLA in healthy donors (TCRdb year 2017). Libraries came from the immunoSEQ multiplex PCR assay. The multiplex PCR relied on a mix of 60 forward primers for TCR Vbeta segments and 13 reverse primers for TCR Jbeta segments. TCRdb mirrors the immuneACCESS table, restricted to in-frame sequences. Some clones are absent from its copies; in checked studies, under half trace to an unresolved V gene, and the reason for the others is unknown. The sample's own table lists about 140,000 clones. The top ten constitute 0.75% to 1% of the sample. The source material was PBMCs. The origin of the receptors is a male donor in good health and CMV-seronegative.

This chain links TRBV7-2 with TRBJ2-2; 7 bases are shared with TRBD1. V lost 6 bases and J lost 6; bases outside the gene matches: 4. CDR3 length: 13 amino acids. Germline V gene sequence: CDR1 SGHTA, CDR2 FQGNSA. The CDR3 DNA reads as TGTGCCAGCAGTCTACAGGGGTCCGGGGAGCTGTTTTTT. Protein product: CASSLQGSGELFF.

The chain has TRBV7-8 and TRBJ1-1; the match to TRBD1 covers 11 bases. Unmatched junction bases numbered 12, after V lost 4 bases and J lost 11 bases. The CDR3 totals 15 residues. CDR1 is SGHVS and CDR2 is FQNEAQ in the germline V gene. The CDR3 is CASSSLIGQGASAFF. The CDR3 nucleotides are TGTGCCAGCAGCTCCCTTATTGGACAGGGGGCGTCCGCTTTCTTT.

The rearrangement joins TRBV7-9 to TRBJ2-3; 8 bases agree with TRBD1. The CDR3 spans 15 residues. Germline V gene data show CDR1 as SEHNR and CDR2 as FQNEAQ (reference sequence). Trimming removed 4 bases from V and 0 bases from J; junction bases left unmatched: 3. The CDR3 reads CASSSDRASTDTQYF. The DNA of the CDR3 is TGTGCCAGCAGCTCGGACAGGGCTAGCACAGATACGCAGTATTTT.

This sequence joins TRBV10-2 and TRBJ1-1; D is possibly TRBD1 (5 bases). The CDR3 is 15 amino acids. Germline lookup yields CDR1 WSHSY and CDR2 SAAADI. The ends were cut back, 4 bases at V and 1 base at J, with 13 bases in the middle. The CDR3 here is CASSVKSQGNTEAFF. The CDR3 DNA reads TGCGCCAGCAGTGTTAAGAGCCAGGGGAACACTGAAGCTTTCTTT.

V gene TRBV18 combines with J gene TRBJ1-2; 7 nucleotides agree with TRBD1. This CDR3 region has 15 residues. With V trimmed by 2 bases and J by 7 bases, 10 bases remained unmatched. CDR1 and CDR2 (germline): KGHSH, LQKENI. The CDR3 is CASSPETGERSGYTF. The CDR3 region has the DNA TGTGCCAGCTCACCAGAAACAGGGGAGCGGAGTGGCTACACCTTC.

The V and J genes are TRBV6-5 and TRBJ1-1, with D possibly TRBD1 on 5 matching bases. Trimming left V 8 bases short and J 5 bases short, with 9 bases between. From germline, CDR1 is MNHEY and CDR2 SVGAGI. The CDR3 loop spans 11 amino acids. The CDR3 nucleotides read TGTGCCAGCGGCCGGGGGACTGAAGCTTTCTTT. It translates to CASGRGTEAFF.

The chain is built from TRBV5-1 and TRBJ2-5, with 7 nucleotides matching TRBD1. Germline V gives CDR1 SGHRS, CDR2 YFSETQ. Losses at the gene ends were 3 bases for V and 2 bases for J; bases not matched to a gene: 7. This CDR3 spans 15 amino acids. CDR3 residues: CASSWDSRQQETQYF. CDR3 nucleotides: TGCGCCAGCAGCTGGGACAGCCGTCAACAAGAGACCCAGTACTTC.

V and J are TRBV30 and TRBJ1-5, with 8 bases fitting TRBD1. The CDR3 spans 13 residues. Germline V gives CDR1 GTSNPN, CDR2 SVGIG (reference sequence). Trimming removed 8 bases from V and 1 base from J; junction bases left unmatched: 4. The CDR3 DNA reads TGTGCCCTCGGACAGGGAAGCAATCAGCCCCAGCATTTT. Its protein product is CALGQGSNQPQHF.

The chain recombines TRBV28 with TRBJ2-7, with 8 positions matching TRBD1. Trimming at V came to 5 bases and at J to 6 bases, leaving 12 bases not matched to a gene. This CDR3 contains 15 residues. CDR1 and CDR2 (germline): MDHEN, SYDVKM. CDR3 nucleotide sequence: TGTGCCAGCAGTATAGCCGGGACAGGAGGGGTCGAGCAGTACTTC. Translated, it gives CASSIAGTGGVEQYF.

In nucleotides, the CDR3 is TGTGCCAGCAGAGAACTAGTAACCCTGAGTGGGGAGCAGTACTTC. This gives the protein CASRELVTLSGEQYF. The chain links TRBV2 to TRBJ2-7; perhaps TRBD2 as D (5 bases). The germline V and J ends were trimmed by 6 bases and 7 bases, with 22 bases remaining between them. The CDR3 sequence is 15 residues long. CDR1 is SNHLY and CDR2 is FYNNEI in the germline V gene.

The CDR3 DNA follows: TGCGCCAGCAGCCAAGACGTTTGGGACACGACTAATGAAAAACTGTTTTTT. This translates into CASSQDVWDTTNEKLFF. The rearrangement links TRBV4-1 to TRBJ1-4; a possible D gene is TRBD1 (6 bases). Germline values: CDR1 MGHRA, CDR2 YSYEKL. The CDR3 contains 17 residues. V lost 0 bases, J lost 2 bases, and 13 bases lay in between.

The J gene is TRBJ2-7, the V gene TRBV30; no clear D. Germline CDR1 and CDR2: GTSNPN and SVGIG (reference sequence). V was shortened by 1 base and J by 2 bases, with 3 bases between the two germline ends. The CDR3 runs 11 residues. The CDR3 reads CAWSAAYEQYF. CDR3 DNA: TGTGCCTGGAGTGCGGCCTACGAGCAGTACTTC. Full variable domain (missing parts from reference TRBV30 and TRBJ2-7): SQTIHQWPATLVQPVGSPLSLECTVEGTSNPNLYWYRQAAGRGLQLLFYSVGIGQISSEVPQNLSASRPQDRQFILSSKKLLLSDSGFYLCAWSAAYEQYFGPGTRLTVT.

Written as DNA, the CDR3 is TGTGCCTGGAGGGCGCCTAGCGTTGATACGCAGTATTTT. This sequence encodes CAWRAPSVDTQYF. The chain links TRBV30 to TRBJ2-3; D is possibly TRBD2 (6 bases). Germline assignment: CDR1 GTSNPN and CDR2 SVGIG (reference sequence). The V gene lost 3 bases and the J gene lost 6 bases, with 13 bases spanning the gap. This CDR3 contains 13 residues.

J is TRBJ2-2 and V is TRBV29-1; TRBD1 matches at 9 bases. From germline, CDR1 is SQVTM and CDR2 ANQGSEA. The CDR3 extends over 13 amino acids. Trimming at V came to 4 bases and at J to 4 bases, leaving 1 base not matched to a gene. DNA of the CDR3: TGCAGCGTTGGGGACAGGGCCACCGGGGAGCTGTTTTTT. Its translation is CSVGDRATGELFF.

V gene TRBV29-1 combines with J gene TRBJ2-5, with D unresolved. Germline assignment: CDR1 SQVTM and CDR2 ANQGSEA. This CDR3 is built from 14 residues. Trimming left V 1 base short and J 1 base short, with 10 bases between. The CDR3 nucleotides are TGCAGCGTTGAAGGGAGAGTTATCCAAGAGACCCAGTACTTC. Residues: CSVEGRVIQETQYF.

The V and J genes are TRBV18 and TRBJ2-2; D not resolved. From germline, CDR1 is KGHSH and CDR2 LQKENI. With 3 bases removed from V and 0 bases from J, the gap between germline ends came to 11 bases. There are 16 residues in the CDR3. CDR3 nucleotides: TGTGCCAGCTCACCGGTTACATATCCGAACACCGGGGAGCTGTTTTTT. It is translated as CASSPVTYPNTGELFF.

This chain uses TRBV27 with TRBJ2-3; 12 bases agree with TRBD2. Per germline, CDR1 MNHEY and CDR2 SMNVEV (reference sequence). Germline trimming cut 5 bases from V and 2 bases from J; bases unmatched to any gene: 8. The CDR3 sequence is 17 residues long. The CDR3 nucleotides are TGTGCCAGCAGTCCTCACGGACTAGCGGGGTTCACAGATACGCAGTATTTT. Translated: CASSPHGLAGFTDTQYF.

The V call is TRBV6-6, the J call TRBJ1-1; perhaps TRBD1 as D (6 bases). This CDR3 has 16 amino acids. V was clipped by 6 bases and J by 8 bases, with 25 bases between them. The germline V gene has CDR1 MNHNY and CDR2 SVGAGI (reference sequence). For the CDR3, the DNA is TGTGCCAGCAGCCTCCCTTTTGGGGGCGGGCTTAGCGAAGCTTTCTTT. Translated: CASSLPFGGGLSEAFF.

The rearrangement uses TRBV9 and TRBJ1-1; the D is unclear. CDR1 SGDLS and CDR2 YYNGEE come from the germline V gene. V gave up 1 base and J gave up 0 bases, with 4 bases separating them. CDR3 length equals 13 residues. Here the CDR3 reads CASSVTLNTEAFF. In DNA form, the CDR3 reads TGTGCCAGCAGCGTAACACTGAACACTGAAGCTTTCTTT.

The rearrangement joins TRBV7-9 to TRBJ1-4, with D possibly being TRBD1 (5 bases). There are 12 residues in the CDR3. The V end lost 3 bases, the J end lost 12 bases, and 11 bases lay between the germline ends. Germline assignment: CDR1 SEHNR and CDR2 FQNEAQ (reference sequence). In DNA, the CDR3 is TGTGCCAGCAGCTTGAAAGACAGTGAACTGTTTTTT. This codes for CASSLKDSELFF.

The chain couples TRBV5-6 to TRBJ1-2; 7 bases are a match to TRBD1. From germline, CDR1 is SGHDT and CDR2 YYEEEE. CDR3 size: 16 residues. V trimming: 4 bases; J trimming: 1 base; junction bases outside the gene matches: 10. The CDR3 loop is CASSLIRDSLNYGYTF. For the CDR3, the DNA is TGTGCCAGCAGCCTTATAAGGGACAGCCTTAACTATGGCTACACCTTC.

This rearrangement joins TRBV29-1 to TRBJ1-5; D is undetermined. V was pared by 4 bases and J by 6 bases, with 10 bases between. The CDR3 sequence is 12 residues long. Germline V lookup: CDR1 SQVTM, CDR2 ANQGSEA. The CDR3 DNA reads as TGCAGCGTTGGGGAGGTGGGTCAGCCCCAGCATTTT. Translating it yields CSVGEVGQPQHF. The full variable domain, with the rest looked up from reference TRBV29-1 and TRBJ1-5, is SAVISQKPSRDICQRGTSLTIQCQVDSQVTMMFWYRQQPGQSLTLIATANQGSEATYESGFVIDKFPISRPNLTFSTLTVSNMSPEDSSIYLCSVGEVGQPQHFGDGTRLSIL.